The next 4 T cell receptor beta chains were all read from a single sample in a study of memory CD4+ T cells and cytomegalovirus serostatus. The sort gate was single viable CD3+CD4+CD8-CD45RO+ cells for memory CD4+ T cells. Sequencing was performed with immunoSEQ multiplex PCR; in TCRdb, only in-frame clones are kept and a portion is missing. The profile shows 50,000 to 70,000 clones, around three quarters of them singletons. Sequencing was done on a sample of memory CD4+ T cells from blood. The receptors derive from an adult in good health and CMV-seropositive.

V usage is TRBV9 and J usage is TRBJ1-2, with a weak D call TRBD1 (6 bases). The germline CDR1 and CDR2 sequences are SGDLS and YYNGEE. CDR3 size: 13 residues. V lost 0 bases to trimming and J lost 12 bases, with 15 bases between them. The CDR3 DNA sequence: TGTGCCAGCAGCGTAGAAGACAGGACTGCCCACACCTTC. Amino acid sequence: CASSVEDRTAHTF.

V and J are TRBV5-6 and TRBJ1-2; no firm D call. Per the germline V gene, CDR1 is SGHDT and CDR2 is YYEEEE. This CDR3 comprises 14 residues. Trimming left V 0 bases short and J 4 bases short, with 10 bases between. The CDR3 nucleotides are TGTGCCAGCAGCTTGGCCGGGCACTCCTATGGCTACACCTTC. Its translation: CASSLAGHSYGYTF.

The table lists this clone with a few counts. The V call is TRBV28, the J call TRBJ1-3; D not certain. V lost 8 bases to trimming and J lost 1 base, with 9 bases between them. Looked up from germline, CDR1 is MDHEN and CDR2 is SYDVKM. The CDR3 runs 13 residues. CDR3 DNA sequence: TGTGCCAGCCGGTTGGGTTCTGGAAACACCATATATTTT. This translates into CASRLGSGNTIYF.

This clone was counted once. The chain couples TRBV28 to TRBJ2-7; TRBD2 matches 14 bases. V lost 6 bases, J lost 3 bases, and 4 bases stayed unmatched. CDR1 and CDR2 from the germline V gene are MDHEN and SYDVKM. This CDR3 contains 15 residues. The CDR3 DNA sequence: TGTGCCAGCAGCCTGGGGACTAGCGGGAGCTACGAGCAGTACTTC. Its translation: CASSLGTSGSYEQYF.